This TCR beta chain was profiled in a study of blood T cell repertoires in COVID-19. Study overall: PBMCs, B-cell-depleted T cells, or T cells were the source of the cDNA or gDNA that made up the material.

As handled by the study authors: Using reference gene primer amplification, nucleated cell counts were estimated. The data were produced by immunoSEQ multiplex PCR, yet TCRdb's version contains in-frame clones alone and is incomplete. V and J calls and clone size come straight from that table; D and trimming were deduced from the DNA. The table has around 170,000 clones, more than 75% seen once. Participant reports of clinical history set cohort assignment. In Cohort 3, a recovered donor had either two negative PCRs, clearance, or symptom resolution. The V gene end was trimmed by 6 bases and the J gene end by 2 bases; junction bases not matched to a gene: 10. CDR3 length: 15 amino acids. In germline, CDR1 is MNHEY, CDR2 SVGAGI.

This receptor was identified in a woman in her forties or fifties who had recovered from COVID-19. Sequencing was performed on PBMCs or T cells enriched from blood (not recorded which). The chain carries TRBV6-5 and TRBJ2-7; 7 positions match TRBD1. In DNA form, the CDR3 reads TGTGCCAGCAGGAGGACCGGGACAGAGGCCTACGAGCAGTACTTC. Protein sequence: CASRRTGTEAYEQYF.